Listed below are T cell receptor beta chains from one sample, sequenced in a study of beta chain features in type 1 diabetes. Profiling relied on immunoSEQ multiplex PCR, and the TCRdb table lists in-frame clones only, not all of them. Among 300,000 to 450,000 clones listed, 10% to 15% were seen once. Sequenced input: naive CD4+ T cells from blood. Every receptor here comes from a woman between 18 and 29 years old with type 1 diabetes. CDR3s include the opening cysteine and the closing phenylalanine or tryptophan. D genes are given only for firm matches. Part of the rows lack a size; the others show once, few, many or a class for expanded clones.

few	TRBD1	TRBV7-2	TRBJ2-2	CASSSVQGAGELFF	TGTGCCAGCAGCTCAGTCCAGGGGGCCGGGGAGCTGTTTTTT
few	TRBD2	TRBV27	TRBJ2-1	CASRSGTIYEQFF	TGTGCCAGCAGATCCGGGACTATCTATGAGCAGTTCTTC
few	TRBD1	TRBV5-4	TRBJ2-1	CASSSRDSNNEQFF	TGTGCCAGCAGCTCCCGGGACAGCAACAATGAGCAGTTCTTC
few	TRBD1	TRBV29-1	TRBJ2-1	CSVDRGFNEQFF	TGCAGCGTGGACAGGGGTTTCAATGAGCAGTTCTTC
-	TRBD1	TRBV4-3	TRBJ2-7	CASSQETGGGYEQYF	TGCGCCAGCAGCCAAGAGACAGGGGGAGGTTACGAGCAGTACTTC
-	TRBD1	TRBV19	TRBJ2-1	CASSRDRGLNEQFF	TGTGCCAGTAGCAGGGACAGGGGGCTCAATGAGCAGTTCTTC
few	-	TRBV20-1	TRBJ1-2	CSAHGSGYTF	TGCAGTGCTCACGGGAGTGGCTACACCTTC
few	TRBD1	TRBV5-6	TRBJ1-1	CASSSMTGANTEAFF	TGTGCCAGCAGCTCCATGACAGGGGCGAACACTGAAGCTTTCTTT
-	TRBD2	TRBV4-1	TRBJ2-2	CASSPLAGSLTGELFF	TGCGCCAGCAGCCCCCTAGCGGGATCTTTGACCGGGGAGCTGTTTTTT
-	-	TRBV11-2	TRBJ2-5	CASSLGQQETQYF	TGTGCCAGCAGCTTAGGCCAGCAAGAGACCCAGTACTTC
-	TRBD1	TRBV5-1	TRBJ2-1	CASSLGQGAWSLSDEQFF	TGCGCCAGCAGCCTGGGACAGGGGGCCTGGAGTTTGTCGGATGAGCAGTTCTTC
-	-	TRBV4-3	TRBJ1-2	CASSRDRYYGYTF	TGCGCCAGCAGCCGAGACAGATACTATGGCTACACCTTC
-	-	TRBV19	TRBJ2-1	CASIGSGVGNEQFF	TGTGCCAGTATAGGCTCAGGGGTGGGTAATGAGCAGTTCTTC
few	TRBD2	TRBV30	TRBJ2-5	CAWTSGGETQYF	TGTGCCTGGACCTCCGGGGGGGAGACCCAGTACTTC
-	TRBD2	TRBV19	TRBJ2-1	CASTLLAGGSYNEQFF	TGTGCCAGTACCTTACTAGCGGGAGGATCCTACAATGAGCAGTTCTTC
once	TRBD1	TRBV28	TRBJ1-2	CASSLISQGAYGYTF	TGTGCCAGCAGTTTAATTTCCCAGGGGGCGTATGGCTACACCTTC
-	TRBD1	TRBV6-5	TRBJ1-2	CASTDRGTNYGYTF	TGTGCCAGCACTGACAGGGGGACTAACTATGGCTACACCTTC
-	-	TRBV7-9	TRBJ1-2	CASSRQSGAYGYTF	TGTGCCAGCAGCCGCCAGAGCGGGGCCTATGGCTACACCTTC
-	-	TRBV7-2	TRBJ2-1	CASSLVWRREQFF	TGTGCCAGCAGCTTAGTTTGGAGGCGTGAGCAGTTCTTC
few	TRBD1	TRBV7-9	TRBJ2-1	CASSLRAGTGVSNEQFF	TGTGCCAGCAGCTTAAGGGCCGGGACAGGGGTTTCCAATGAGCAGTTCTTC
-	TRBD2	TRBV11-2	TRBJ2-3	CASRPIDSSGGIDTQYF	TGTGCCAGCAGACCGATAGACTCTAGCGGGGGGATCGATACGCAGTATTTT
-	-	TRBV18	TRBJ1-2	CASSPLRQAANYGYTF	TGTGCCAGCTCACCACTTCGACAGGCTGCTAACTATGGCTACACCTTC